The 32 T cell receptor beta chains reported below all come from one sample, sequenced in a study of blood T cells in healthy people across ages. The use of a sample-barcoded 5' primer and a J-beta primer mix characterized a second PCR of 7 to 11 cycles. TCRdb recomputed calls from the 5' RACE reads with MiXCR, one row per CDR3 protein. The table shows around 1.5 million distinct CDR3 sequences, with about 31% occurring only once. Sequencing used blood. Receptor source: a woman in her twenties or thirties in good health.

This clonotype was found a few times. This sequence joins TRBV9 and TRBJ1-5, with unresolved D. The CDR3 is made up of 15 amino acids. V lost 0 bases, J lost 0 bases, and 7 bases lay in between. Germline loops: CDR1 SGDLS, CDR2 YYNGEE. Here the CDR3 DNA reads TGTGCCAGCAGCGTAGAAGGCCTTAGCAATCAGCCCCAGCATTTT. As protein: CASSVEGLSNQPQHF. The full variable domain, rest sourced from reference TRBV9 and TRBJ1-5, is DSGVTQTPKHLITATGQRVTLRCSPRSGDLSVYWYQQSLDQGLQFLIQYYNGEERAKGNILERFSAQQFPDLHSELNLSSLELGDSALYFCASSVEGLSNQPQHFGDGTRLSIL.

This clonotype occurred a few times. This chain uses TRBV9 with TRBJ1-2, with 8 bases lining up with TRBD1. CDR3 length: 17 amino acids. From germline, CDR1 is SGDLS and CDR2 YYNGEE. Unmatched junction bases numbered 9, after V lost 0 bases and J lost 2 bases. The CDR3 is CASSVADPRTGNYGYTF. CDR3 DNA: TGTGCCAGCAGCGTAGCCGACCCGAGGACAGGGAACTATGGCTACACCTTC.

This clonotype was seen ten or more times. V is TRBV29-1 and J is TRBJ2-3; D is ambiguous. Germline V lookup: CDR1 SQVTM, CDR2 ANQGSEA. The length of the CDR3 is 13 residues. The V end was cut by 7 bases, the J end by 6 bases, with 17 bases between. The CDR3 nucleotides are TGCAGCGCCCCGCTCTCAAGTCCTGATACGCAGTATTTT. This codes for CSAPLSSPDTQYF.

About this clonotype itself: The junction differs from germline at one of its ends, possibly a read error. The V gene is TRBV19, the J gene TRBJ2-1; 15 nucleotides align to TRBD2. The CDR3 sequence is 14 residues long. From germline, CDR1 is LNHDA and CDR2 SQIVND (reference sequence). CDR3 in amino acids: CTSSPVGLAGGEFF. The CDR3 DNA reads as TGTACCAGTAGTCCAGTGGGACTAGCGGGAGGCGAGTTCTTC.

This clonotype was observed a single time. The chain is built from TRBV29-1 and TRBJ1-4; D uncertain. Germline CDR1 SQVTM, CDR2 ANQGSEA. This CDR3 is built from 13 residues. V lost 7 bases to trimming and J lost 5 bases, with 14 bases between them. The CDR3 bases are TGCAGCGCTGACATAGGTTTGAATGAAAAACTGTTTTTT. As protein: CSADIGLNEKLFF.

The genes are TRBV7-8 and TRBJ2-1; 7 nucleotides line up with TRBD1. Germline values: CDR1 SGHVS, CDR2 FQNEAQ. With V trimmed by 5 bases and J by 6 bases, 10 bases remained unmatched. The CDR3 spans 15 residues. The CDR3 spells CASSPRDSMGNEQFF. For the CDR3, the DNA is TGTGCCAGCAGCCCCCGGGACAGTATGGGCAATGAGCAGTTCTTC.

Regarding this clonotype: A much larger clone differs by one base, so this may be a read error. This chain connects TRBV3-1 to TRBJ2-1; D possibly corresponds to TRBD1 (5 bases). The CDR3 contains 13 residues. Germline CDR1 LGHDT, CDR2 YNNKEL (reference sequence). V was trimmed by 3 bases and J by 9 bases, leaving 12 bases between them. DNA of the CDR3: TGTGCCAGCAGCCAGGATCTCCAGGGTGAGCAGTTCTTC. Its protein is CASSQDLQGEQFF.

This clonotype has a handful of counts. The CDR3 spells CSASFGTGDGYTF. In DNA form, the CDR3 reads TGCAGCGCCTCTTTTGGGACAGGGGATGGCTACACCTTC. V usage is TRBV29-1 and J usage is TRBJ1-2, with 10 bases identical to TRBD1. Germline V gene sequence: CDR1 SQVTM, CDR2 ANQGSEA. The length of the CDR3 is 13 residues. The J segment lost 6 bases and the V segment lost 7 bases, leaving 8 bases of the junction unmatched.

The V and J genes are TRBV10-1 and TRBJ2-7; possibly TRBD1 for D (6 bases). This CDR3 spans 16 amino acids. Germline V gene lookup returns CDR1 WNHNN and CDR2 SYGVQD (reference sequence). Trimming stripped 3 bases from V and 2 bases from J, with 17 bases between. CDR3 region: CASSEKAMGAAYEQYF. The CDR3 DNA reads as TGCGCCAGCAGTGAAAAGGCGATGGGGGCGGCCTACGAGCAGTACTTC.

The rearrangement links TRBV27 to TRBJ2-1; TRBD2 matches at 10 bases. The germline V gene encodes CDR1 MNHEY and CDR2 SMNVEV (reference sequence). The CDR3 runs 17 residues. The V segment lost 5 bases and the J segment 3 bases; nucleotides outside the gene matches: 10. CDR3 residues: CASSLGTSVSSYNEQFF. The CDR3 DNA follows: TGTGCCAGCAGTCTAGGGACTAGCGTATCCAGCTACAATGAGCAGTTCTTC.

Only a few counts were recorded for this clonotype. The chain is built from TRBV5-1 and TRBJ1-2; unclear D gene. CDR1 SGHRS and CDR2 YFSETQ come from the germline V gene. The length of the CDR3 is 13 residues. V was pared by 4 bases and J by 4 bases, with 11 bases between. This CDR3 reads CASSEGEVYGYTF. CDR3 nucleotide sequence: TGCGCCAGCAGCGAGGGAGAGGTCTATGGCTACACCTTC.

This clonotype was seen more than once but under ten times. The chain is built from TRBV6-6 and TRBJ2-3, with 10 bases identical to TRBD1. V lost 5 bases, J lost 6 bases, and 8 bases stayed unmatched. The CDR3 runs 15 residues. Germline V CDR1 and CDR2: MNHNY, SVGAGI (reference sequence). The CDR3 nucleotides are TGTGCCAGCAGTCCGGGACAGGGGATTGGGGATACGCAGTATTTT. Its protein is CASSPGQGIGDTQYF.

In this sample, this clonotype turned up a few times. The chain links TRBV20-1 to TRBJ2-3; the match to TRBD2 covers 14 bases. Germline lookup yields CDR1 DFQATT and CDR2 SNEGSKA (reference sequence). The CDR3 covers 17 residues. V trimming: 6 bases; J trimming: 3 bases; junction bases outside the gene matches: 11. CDR3 sequence (DNA): TGCAGTGCAGAGGGAGGGACTAGCGGGAGAAGGACAGATACGCAGTATTTT. It yields the protein CSAEGGTSGRRTDTQYF.

Only a few counts were recorded for this clonotype. This sequence joins TRBV29-1 and TRBJ2-7; the match to TRBD2 covers 7 bases. After removal of 6 bases from V and 3 bases from J, the junction contained 11 bases not matched to a gene. Germline CDR1 SQVTM, CDR2 ANQGSEA. The CDR3 extends over 14 amino acids. For the CDR3, the DNA is TGCAGCGTGGAGGGTGAGGGAGGGATCTACGAGCAGTACTTC. Residues: CSVEGEGGIYEQYF.

This clonotype has only a few counts. This sequence joins TRBV9 and TRBJ1-2, with TRBD1 matching over 7 bases. The CDR3 has 15 amino acids. Germline CDR1 is SGDLS and CDR2 is YYNGEE. Trimming removed 4 bases from V and 0 bases from J; junction bases left unmatched: 6. The CDR3 protein is CASSPPGTANYGYTF. In DNA, the CDR3 is TGTGCCAGCAGCCCGCCCGGGACAGCTAACTATGGCTACACCTTC.

In its sample, this clonotype was seen a few times. The chain combines TRBV27 with TRBJ2-3, with 10 bases identical to TRBD2. V shed 6 bases and J 4 bases; nucleotides not matched to a gene: 10. The CDR3 sequence is 16 residues long. Per the germline V gene, CDR1 is MNHEY and CDR2 is SMNVEV (reference sequence). This CDR3 reads CASSYQREGLADTQYF. The CDR3 DNA follows: TGTGCCAGCAGCTATCAGCGGGAGGGCCTTGCAGATACGCAGTATTTT.

This chain joins TRBV7-9 and TRBJ1-4; no clear D gene. The germline gives CDR1 SEHNR, CDR2 FQNEAQ (reference sequence). V was cut by 5 bases and J by 4 bases, with 8 bases left in between. The CDR3 has 13 amino acids. This CDR3 reads CASSTRGNEKLFF. The CDR3, as DNA: TGTGCCAGCAGCACTCGGGGTAATGAAAAACTGTTTTTT.

The chain links TRBV20-1 to TRBJ1-6; 10 bases fit TRBD1. The CDR3 loop spans 16 amino acids. V shed 0 bases and J 5 bases; nucleotides not matched to a gene: 4. Germline lookup yields CDR1 DFQATT and CDR2 SNEGSKA (reference sequence). CDR3 protein: CSARESGTGDNSPLHF. The CDR3 DNA is TGCAGTGCTAGAGAATCAGGGACAGGGGATAATTCACCCCTCCACTTT.

V gene TRBV5-1 combines with J gene TRBJ2-3, with a tentative D call TRBD2 (5 bases). CDR1 is SGHRS, CDR2 YFSETQ, per germline. This CDR3 region has 15 residues. The ends were cut back, 2 bases at V and 5 bases at J, with 15 bases in the middle. The CDR3 coding sequence is TGCGCCAGCAGCTTTAAAGGTTTGGCGGGAGATACGCAGTATTTT. Amino acids: CASSFKGLAGDTQYF.

This clonotype was detected ten times or more. This chain joins TRBV6-2 or TRBV6-3 and TRBJ2-3; D might be TRBD1 (6 bases). The ends were cut back, 5 bases at V and 2 bases at J, with 11 bases in the middle. CDR1 MNHEY and CDR2 SVGEGT come from the germline V gene. This CDR3 contains 14 residues. CDR3 nucleotide sequence: TGTGCCAGCAGTAGGGTGGGGGCCACAGATACGCAGTATTTT. It is translated as CASSRVGATDTQYF.

The chain couples TRBV6-1 to TRBJ1-2, with D uncertain. The V end was cut by 6 bases, the J end by 6 bases, with 17 bases between. CDR1 and CDR2 from the germline V gene are MNHNS and SASEGT. This CDR3 has 14 residues. The CDR3, as DNA: TGTGCCAGCAGCCTTACTCCAGTGGCCCATGGCTACACCTTC. Protein: CASSLTPVAHGYTF.

The genes are TRBV20-1 and TRBJ2-1; the match to TRBD2 covers 16 bases. V lost 0 bases to trimming and J lost 9 bases; unmatched junction nucleotides: 5. The CDR3 covers 16 residues. Germline V gives CDR1 DFQATT, CDR2 SNEGSKA (reference sequence). The CDR3 DNA is TGCAGTGCTAGAGATCGGGGACTAGCGGGAGGGGCTGAGCAGTTCTTC. This translates into CSARDRGLAGGAEQFF.

This clonotype was recorded a few times. The rearrangement joins TRBV2 to TRBJ2-7; tentatively, D is TRBD2 (6 bases). Germline CDR1 SNHLY, CDR2 FYNNEI. V was cut by 6 bases and J by 3 bases, with 9 bases left in between. The CDR3 loop spans 12 amino acids. The chain's CDR3 is CASRDYDYEQYF. CDR3 DNA sequence: TGTGCCAGCAGGGACTACGACTACGAGCAGTACTTC.

This clonotype was observed many times. The gene calls are TRBV10-3 and TRBJ2-7; the match to TRBD1 covers 9 bases. The germline gives CDR1 ENHRY, CDR2 SYGVKD. CDR3 size: 14 residues. V gave up 6 bases and J gave up 5 bases; unmatched junction bases: 8. In DNA form, the CDR3 reads TGTGCCATCAGGATAGGACAGGGGACTCACGAGCAGTACTTC. Its protein is CAIRIGQGTHEQYF.

A few counts support this clonotype. The rearrangement joins TRBV5-5 to TRBJ1-4; D gene unclear. From germline, CDR1 is SGHKS and CDR2 YYEKEE (reference sequence). The CDR3 extends over 15 amino acids. V lost 0 bases, J lost 4 bases, and 10 bases lay in between. This CDR3 is CASSLVAGSNEKLFF. For the CDR3, the DNA is TGTGCCAGCAGCTTGGTGGCAGGTAGTAATGAAAAACTGTTTTTT.

This clonotype has more than one count but fewer than ten. This chain connects TRBV12-3 or TRBV12-4 to TRBJ2-7; 7 positions agree with TRBD1. J was trimmed by 6 bases and V by 3 bases; bases with no gene match: 11. The CDR3 contains 15 residues. The CDR3 region has the DNA TGTGCCAGCAGTTTCTGGGACAGTCTCCCTGGCGAGCAGTACTTC. It codes for CASSFWDSLPGEQYF.

The chain carries TRBV27 and TRBJ2-7; TRBD1 matches 7 bases. J lost 6 bases, V lost 6 bases, and 14 bases had no gene match. CDR3 length: 15 residues. Germline CDR1 and CDR2: MNHEY and SMNVEV (reference sequence). Here the CDR3 DNA reads TGTGCCAGCAGCCCCGGGACGGCAGGGGGAAGCGAGCAGTACTTC. Its translation is CASSPGTAGGSEQYF.

The table lists this clonotype with a few counts. V usage is TRBV28 and J usage is TRBJ2-5, with 7 bases fitting TRBD1. Looked up from germline, CDR1 is MDHEN and CDR2 is SYDVKM. The CDR3 covers 14 residues. The J segment lost 1 base and the V segment lost 7 bases, leaving 6 bases of the junction unmatched. CDR3 nucleotides: TGTGCCAGCAAACGGGACAGCCTCCAAGAGACCCAGTACTTC. Translation: CASKRDSLQETQYF.

This clonotype was picked up a small number of times. This sequence joins TRBV28 and TRBJ2-4; TRBD2 agrees at 11 bases. The CDR3 totals 17 residues. V lost 6 bases, J lost 2 bases, and 9 bases stayed unmatched. CDR1 and CDR2 from the germline V gene are MDHEN and SYDVKM. In DNA, the CDR3 is TGTGCCAGCAGCCCCCCGGCTAGCGGGAGGTCCAAAAACATTCAGTACTTC. Translation: CASSPPASGRSKNIQYF.

This clonotype was counted between two and nine times. The V and J genes are TRBV20-1 and TRBJ1-5; 9 bases align to TRBD1. The V gene end was trimmed by 3 bases and the J gene end by 4 bases; junction bases not matched to a gene: 7. CDR3 length equals 15 residues. Germline V gene data show CDR1 as DFQATT and CDR2 as SNEGSKA (reference sequence). The CDR3 here is CSASPGTGLNQPQHF. The CDR3 nucleotides are TGCAGTGCTAGTCCCGGGACAGGGTTAAATCAGCCCCAGCATTTT.

This clonotype occurred a few times. The chain couples TRBV20-1 to TRBJ2-3; D is unclear. The V gene's germline CDR1 is DFQATT and CDR2 SNEGSKA (reference sequence). V gave up 3 bases and J gave up 2 bases, with 15 bases separating them. This CDR3 comprises 15 residues. CDR3 coding DNA: TGCAGTGCTAGTCCACCGATCAGGACCACAGATACGCAGTATTTT. As protein: CSASPPIRTTDTQYF.

The V and J genes are TRBV12-3 or TRBV12-4 and TRBJ1-2; D not certain. The CDR3 spans 11 residues. V lost 7 bases, J lost 8 bases, and 11 bases lay in between. The CDR3 loop is CASTQAEGYTF. The CDR3, as DNA: TGTGCCAGCACCCAGGCCGAGGGCTACACCTTC.